This TCR beta chain was captured in a study of vaccination effects on CD4 cells after COVID-19. Trimming at V came to 4 bases and at J to 6 bases, leaving 9 bases not matched to a gene. CDR3 length: 15 residues. Germline V gene data show CDR1 as MNHEY and CDR2 as SMNVEV (reference sequence). Clones were read by immunoSEQ multiplex PCR, and TCRdb kept only the in-frame ones, dropping some. This sample yields 55,000 to 90,000 clones, of which 65% to 75% are seen a single time; about 5% belongs to the top ten. Study-wide results and caveats: After vaccination, at late timepoints, clones induced by infection and by vaccine contracted markedly.

Ahead of sequencing, the ViraFEST assay grew antigen-specific CD4+ T cells using viral peptide pools. Isolation of CD4+ T cells took place after more than 9 days of culture. Sometime from March through December 2020, the person acquired a SARS-CoV-2 infection that PCR confirmed. Every well housed some 2 million PBMC, which grew in culture alongside 10 IU/ml IL-2 and approximately 10 ug/ml peptides. Stimulation with an HIV-1 Nef peptide pool defined the negative control culture. In the case of this clone: Its specificity is unknown.

The rearrangement uses TRBV27 and TRBJ1-2; TRBD1 matches 9 bases. This specimen was CD4+ T cells from PBMCs cultured with HIV peptides, taken before COVID-19 vaccination. Subset noted: HIV-1 Nef peptide pool negative control/reference culture. The source of this sequence is a human donor who had a prior SARS-CoV-2 infection. The CDR3 region has the DNA TGTGCCAGCAGTTACCTGGACAGGGGATGGGATGGCTACACCTTC. Its protein product is CASSYLDRGWDGYTF.